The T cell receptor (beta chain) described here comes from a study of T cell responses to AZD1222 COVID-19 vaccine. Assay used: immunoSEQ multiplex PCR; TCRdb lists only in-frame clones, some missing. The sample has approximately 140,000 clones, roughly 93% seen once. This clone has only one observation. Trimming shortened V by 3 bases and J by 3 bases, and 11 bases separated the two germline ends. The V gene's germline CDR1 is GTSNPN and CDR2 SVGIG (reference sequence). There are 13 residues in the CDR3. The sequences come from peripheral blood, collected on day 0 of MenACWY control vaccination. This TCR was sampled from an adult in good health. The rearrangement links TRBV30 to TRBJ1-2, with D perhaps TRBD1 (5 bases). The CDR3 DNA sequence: TGTGCCTGGAGCACGGGGCCGGACTATGGCTACACCTTC. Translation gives CAWSTGPDYGYTF. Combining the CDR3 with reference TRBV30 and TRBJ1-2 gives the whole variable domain SQTIHQWPATLVQPVGSPLSLECTVEGTSNPNLYWYRQAAGRGLQLLFYSVGIGQISSEVPQNLSASRPQDRQFILSSKKLLLSDSGFYLCAWSTGPDYGYTFGSGTRLTVV.